The rows below give T cell receptor beta chains drawn from one sample of a study of identical twins. MiXCR, applied by TCRdb to the 5' RACE reads, yields one record per CDR3 protein. The data hold over 200,000 distinct CDR3 sequences, with around 6.5% observed a single time. These same records also appear under a second study, on T cells expressing NK-cell markers.

Sequenced sample: CD8+ T cells sorted from blood. The receptors were sampled from a woman aged 18-29 years in good health. Both conserved end residues are part of each CDR3. The D gene is left open where the match is weak. Clone sizes are given selectively: once, few, many, or a class where the clone is expanded.

D: TRBD1
size: few
J: TRBJ2-3
V: TRBV12-3/TRBV12-4
CDR3: CASSDTPGGRTQYF
DNA: TGTGCCAGCAGTGACACACCAGGGGGCCGTACGCAGTATTTT

D: .
size: .
J: TRBJ2-3
V: TRBV7-3
CDR3: CASSLALGDTQYF
DNA: TGTGCCAGCAGCTTAGCTCTTGGCGATACGCAGTATTTT

D: TRBD2
size: many
J: TRBJ2-1
V: TRBV10-3
CDR3: CAISGTSGIGTHEQFF
DNA: TGTGCCATCTCCGGGACTAGCGGGATAGGGACACATGAGCAGTTCTTC

D: .
size: many
J: TRBJ1-1
V: TRBV5-1
CDR3: CASREPRGMNTEAFF
DNA: TGCGCCAGCAGGGAACCAAGGGGCATGAACACTGAAGCTTTCTTT

D: TRBD1
size: few
J: TRBJ2-3
V: TRBV6-1
CDR3: CASSGQGKVGDTQYF
DNA: TGTGCCAGCAGTGGACAGGGGAAGGTGGGAGATACGCAGTATTTT

D: TRBD2
size: .
J: TRBJ2-2
V: TRBV6-1
CDR3: CASSEYAGGSNTGELFF
DNA: TGTGCCAGCAGTGAATACGCGGGGGGTTCGAACACCGGGGAGCTGTTTTTT

D: .
size: few
J: TRBJ2-1
V: TRBV5-1
CDR3: CASSLALPEQFF
DNA: TGCGCCAGCAGCTTGGCCCTACCTGAGCAGTTCTTC

D: TRBD1
size: few
J: TRBJ2-1
V: TRBV15
CDR3: CATSTTSGQGYNEQFF
DNA: TGTGCCACCAGCACCACTTCGGGACAGGGATACAATGAGCAGTTCTTC

D: .
size: .
J: TRBJ1-5
V: TRBV19
CDR3: CASSIGSMEPQHF
DNA: TGTGCCAGTAGTATAGGGTCAATGGAGCCCCAGCATTTT

D: TRBD1
size: many
J: TRBJ2-7
V: TRBV7-9
CDR3: CASSPSLGTGIHEQYF
DNA: TGTGCCAGCAGCCCTAGCCTCGGGACAGGGATCCACGAGCAGTACTTC

D: .
size: .
J: TRBJ2-5
V: TRBV6-2/TRBV6-3
CDR3: CASSSQTRGDAETQYF
DNA: TGTGCCAGCAGTTCCCAAACGAGGGGAGATGCGGAGACCCAGTACTTC

D: .
size: few
J: TRBJ2-7
V: TRBV3-1
CDR3: CASSHLEVQYF
DNA: TGTGCCAGCAGCCATCTCGAGGTCCAGTACTTC

D: .
size: many
J: TRBJ2-1
V: TRBV10-3
CDR3: CAISESGDRAYNEQFF
DNA: TGTGCCATCAGTGAGTCAGGAGATCGAGCCTACAATGAGCAGTTCTTC

D: TRBD2
size: few
J: TRBJ2-1
V: TRBV4-3
CDR3: CASSQYLAGNYNEQFF
DNA: TGCGCCAGCAGCCAATATCTAGCGGGAAACTACAATGAGCAGTTCTTC

D: TRBD1
size: .
J: TRBJ2-7
V: TRBV20-1
CDR3: CSARAGDRASYEQYF
DNA: TGCAGTGCTAGGGCCGGGGACAGGGCCTCCTACGAGCAGTACTTC

D: .
size: .
J: TRBJ2-7
V: TRBV29-1
CDR3: CSVDPPSEQYF
DNA: TGCAGCGTTGACCCTCCCTCCGAGCAGTACTTC

D: .
size: many
J: TRBJ2-5
V: TRBV7-9
CDR3: CASSFREIETQYF
DNA: TGTGCCAGCAGCTTCAGAGAAATAGAGACCCAGTACTTC

D: TRBD1
size: few
J: TRBJ2-3
V: TRBV27
CDR3: CASSLEGRDRVTDTQYF
DNA: TGTGCCAGCAGTTTAGAGGGTCGGGACAGGGTCACAGATACGCAGTATTTT

D: .
size: many
J: TRBJ1-1
V: TRBV2
CDR3: CASSAGRSTNEAFF
DNA: TGTGCCAGCAGTGCGGGACGGTCCACGAATGAAGCTTTCTTT

D: .
size: few
J: TRBJ1-1
V: TRBV30
CDR3: CAWSGRGAFF
DNA: TGTGCCTGGTCGGGCAGAGGAGCTTTCTTT

D: TRBD1
size: many
J: TRBJ2-3
V: TRBV29-1
CDR3: CSVEFYRGQGFETDTQYF
DNA: TGCAGCGTTGAATTCTATAGAGGACAGGGATTTGAAACAGATACGCAGTATTTT

D: .
size: .
J: TRBJ2-1
V: TRBV3-1
CDR3: CASSQDAAGSSYNEQLF
DNA: TGTGCCAGCAGCCAAGACGCAGCCGGTAGCTCCTACAATGAGCAATTATTC

D: TRBD2
size: few
J: TRBJ2-1
V: TRBV7-2
CDR3: CASSFTSGGASNEQFF
DNA: TGTGCCAGCAGCTTCACTAGCGGGGGGGCCAGTAATGAGCAGTTCTTC

D: .
size: few
J: TRBJ2-2
V: TRBV20-1
CDR3: CSARSGVGELFF
DNA: TGCAGTGCTAGATCTGGGGTCGGGGAGCTGTTTTTT

D: .
size: .
J: TRBJ2-4
V: TRBV7-8
CDR3: CASSLTERGFTKNIQYF
DNA: TGTGCCAGCAGCTTAACGGAAAGGGGTTTTACCAAAAACATTCAGTACTTC

D: TRBD2
size: few
J: TRBJ2-1
V: TRBV10-2
CDR3: CASKVTSGGANEQFF
DNA: TGCGCCAGCAAGGTCACTAGCGGGGGGGCCAATGAGCAGTTCTTC

D: .
size: many
J: TRBJ2-7
V: TRBV12-3/TRBV12-4
CDR3: CASSLGAGTYEQYF
DNA: TGTGCCAGCAGTTTGGGGGCGGGGACCTACGAGCAGTACTTC

D: .
size: few
J: TRBJ1-1
V: TRBV20-1
CDR3: CSKEANTEAFF
DNA: TGCAGTAAGGAGGCGAACACTGAAGCTTTCTTT

D: TRBD1
size: few
J: TRBJ1-2
V: TRBV7-2
CDR3: CASSLAGTGAGGYTF
DNA: TGTGCCAGCAGCTTAGCGGGTACAGGGGCGGGCGGCTACACCTTC

D: .
size: few
J: TRBJ1-3
V: TRBV13
CDR3: CASSGRLENGNTIYF
DNA: TGTGCCAGCAGCGGGAGACTGGAAAACGGAAACACCATATATTTT

D: TRBD2
size: few
J: TRBJ2-5
V: TRBV6-2/TRBV6-3
CDR3: CASSYYKTSGETQYF
DNA: TGTGCCAGCAGTTACTACAAGACTAGCGGAGAGACCCAGTACTTC

D: TRBD1
size: many
J: TRBJ2-3
V: TRBV29-1
CDR3: CSVEATNDRGAPSTQYF
DNA: TGCAGCGTTGAAGCTACAAACGACAGGGGGGCACCCAGTACGCAGTATTTT

D: TRBD2
size: few
J: TRBJ2-7
V: TRBV29-1
CDR3: CSVGLAASYEQYF
DNA: TGCAGCGTTGGGCTAGCGGCCTCCTACGAGCAGTACTTC

D: .
size: many
J: TRBJ2-5
V: TRBV12-3/TRBV12-4
CDR3: CASSSPRDLQETQYF
DNA: TGTGCCAGCAGTTCTCCACGAGACTTACAAGAGACCCAGTACTTC

D: .
size: .
J: TRBJ2-4
V: TRBV5-1
CDR3: CASSLDGLRRVNIQYF
DNA: TGCGCCAGCAGCTTGGACGGTTTACGGCGGGTAAACATTCAGTACTTC

D: .
size: many
J: TRBJ2-3
V: TRBV2
CDR3: CASSEILVGITDTQYF
DNA: TGTGCCAGCAGTGAGATATTAGTGGGGATCACAGATACGCAGTATTTT

D: .
size: few
J: TRBJ2-7
V: TRBV15
CDR3: CATSSGPDEQYF
DNA: TGTGCCACCAGCAGTGGACCGGACGAGCAGTACTTC

D: .
size: .
J: TRBJ2-1
V: TRBV9
CDR3: CASSAWVHNEQFF
DNA: TGTGCCAGCAGCGCATGGGTGCACAATGAGCAGTTCTTC

D: TRBD1
size: many
J: TRBJ1-4
V: TRBV6-1
CDR3: CASSPDRVTNEKLFF
DNA: TGTGCCAGCAGTCCCGACAGGGTTACTAATGAAAAACTGTTTTTT

D: .
size: many
J: TRBJ2-7
V: TRBV12-3/TRBV12-4
CDR3: CASSPYGTYEQYF
DNA: TGTGCCAGCAGTCCTTACGGTACCTACGAGCAGTACTTC

D: TRBD2
size: few
J: TRBJ2-7
V: TRBV7-6
CDR3: CASSFGLAGGPYEQYF
DNA: TGTGCCAGCAGCTTCGGACTAGCGGGAGGGCCCTACGAGCAGTACTTC

D: .
size: many
J: TRBJ2-7
V: TRBV20-1
CDR3: CSARGPAQGSEQYF
DNA: TGCAGTGCTCGGGGTCCGGCCCAGGGGAGTGAGCAGTACTTC

D: .
size: few
J: TRBJ1-1
V: TRBV12-3/TRBV12-4
CDR3: CASSPPGGGNTEAFF
DNA: TGTGCCAGCAGTCCACCCGGGGGGGGGAACACTGAAGCTTTCTTT

D: TRBD2
size: few
J: TRBJ2-7
V: TRBV7-9
CDR3: CASGGEDWPLYEQYF
DNA: TGTGCCAGCGGGGGGGAAGACTGGCCCTTGTACGAGCAGTACTTC

D: .
size: .
J: TRBJ2-2
V: TRBV12-3/TRBV12-4
CDR3: CASTPGLYTGELFF
DNA: TGTGCCAGCACTCCCGGACTATACACCGGGGAGCTGTTTTTT

D: TRBD2
size: .
J: TRBJ2-7
V: TRBV27
CDR3: CASSLGLAGTSYEQYF
DNA: TGTGCCAGCAGTCTAGGACTAGCGGGAACATCCTACGAGCAGTACTTC

D: .
size: few
J: TRBJ2-5
V: TRBV14
CDR3: CASSPRQYQETQYF
DNA: TGTGCCAGCAGCCCTAGACAGTACCAAGAGACCCAGTACTTC

D: TRBD1
size: few
J: TRBJ1-1
V: TRBV4-1
CDR3: CASSQSDRGGTEAFF
DNA: TGCGCCAGCAGCCAAAGCGACAGGGGGGGAACTGAAGCTTTCTTT

D: .
size: many
J: TRBJ2-1
V: TRBV11-2
CDR3: CASSRQPSTYNEQFF
DNA: TGTGCCAGCAGCCGGCAGCCGAGCACCTACAATGAGCAGTTCTTC